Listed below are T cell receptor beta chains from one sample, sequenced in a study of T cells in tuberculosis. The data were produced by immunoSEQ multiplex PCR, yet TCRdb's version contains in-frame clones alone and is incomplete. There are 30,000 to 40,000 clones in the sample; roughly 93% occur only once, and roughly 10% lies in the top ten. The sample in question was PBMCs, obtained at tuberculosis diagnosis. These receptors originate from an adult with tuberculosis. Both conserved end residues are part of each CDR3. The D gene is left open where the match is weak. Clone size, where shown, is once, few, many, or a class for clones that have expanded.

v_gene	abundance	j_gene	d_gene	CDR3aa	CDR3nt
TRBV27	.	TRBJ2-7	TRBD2	CASSLIAGVAYEQYF	TGTGCCAGCAGTTTAATAGCGGGGGTTGCCTACGAGCAGTACTTC
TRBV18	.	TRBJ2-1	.	CASSPLEPKEQFF	TGTGCCAGCTCCCCTTTAGAGCCGAAGGAGCAGTTCTTC
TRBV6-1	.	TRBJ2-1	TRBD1	CASSEWGTANNEQFF	TGTGCCAGCAGTGAATGGGGGACAGCCAACAATGAGCAGTTCTTC
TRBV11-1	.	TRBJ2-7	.	CASSLTSEQYF	TGTGCCAGCAGCTTAACGAGCGAGCAGTACTTC
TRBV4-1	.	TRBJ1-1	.	CASSQDQGRRMNTEAFF	TGCGCCAGCAGCCAAGACCAGGGGCGGCGAATGAACACTGAAGCTTTCTTT
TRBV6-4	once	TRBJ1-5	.	CASSGQAGNQPQHF	TGTGCCAGCAGTGGGCAGGCAGGCAATCAGCCCCAGCATTTT
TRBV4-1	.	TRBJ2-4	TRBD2	CASSSGGLAGILAKNIQYF	TGCGCCAGCAGCTCCGGGGGGCTAGCGGGTATCCTAGCCAAAAACATTCAGTACTTC
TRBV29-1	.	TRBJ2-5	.	CSVEVDGSEETQYF	TGCAGCGTTGAGGTTGACGGGAGTGAAGAGACCCAGTACTTC
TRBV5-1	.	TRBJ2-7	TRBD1	CASSLGQGVSYEQYF	TGCGCCAGCAGCTTGGGACAGGGGGTCTCCTACGAGCAGTACTTC
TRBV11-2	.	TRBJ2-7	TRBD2	CASSLAAGASHEQYF	TGTGCCAGCAGCTTAGCCGCGGGAGCATCCCACGAGCAGTACTTC
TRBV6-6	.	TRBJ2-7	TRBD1	CASSYSRDRMTYEQYF	TGTGCCAGCAGTTACTCGAGGGACAGAATGACCTACGAGCAGTACTTC
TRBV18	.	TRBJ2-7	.	CASSPPNRAGIPEQYF	TGTGCCAGCTCACCACCAAACCGTGCGGGTATCCCCGAGCAGTACTTC
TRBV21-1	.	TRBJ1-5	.	CASSFAVYSNQPQHF	TGTGCCAGCAGCTTCGCGGTATATAGCAATCAGCCCCAGCATTTT
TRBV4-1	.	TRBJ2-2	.	CASSDLDMLIFGELFF	TGCGCCAGCAGCGATCTCGACATGTTGATCTTCGGGGAGCTGTTTTTT
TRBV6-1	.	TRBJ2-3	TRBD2	CASVSGGRGDTQYF	TGTGCCAGCGTTAGCGGGGGGCGGGGAGATACGCAGTATTTT
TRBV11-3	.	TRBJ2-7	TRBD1	CASSLWGGQGLHEQYF	TGTGCCAGCAGCTTGTGGGGGGGACAGGGTCTCCACGAGCAGTACTTC
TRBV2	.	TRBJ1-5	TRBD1	CASSEGQGVQPQHF	TGTGCCAGCAGTGAGGGACAGGGAGTTCAGCCCCAGCATTTT
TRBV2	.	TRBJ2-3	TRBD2	CASSALGGRTDTQYF	TGTGCCAGCAGTGCTCTCGGCGGGAGAACAGATACGCAGTATTTT
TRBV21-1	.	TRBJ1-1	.	CASSREAEAFF	TGTGCCAGCAGCAGGGAGGCTGAAGCTTTCTTT
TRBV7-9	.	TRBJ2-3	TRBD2	CASNLGLAEDTQYF	TGTGCCAGCAACCTGGGACTAGCGGAAGATACGCAGTATTTT
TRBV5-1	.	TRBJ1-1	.	CASSFTPGRSEAFF	TGCGCCAGCAGCTTTACTCCGGGGAGATCTGAAGCTTTCTTT
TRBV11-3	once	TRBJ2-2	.	CASSLTGFPGELFF	TGTGCCAGCAGCCTAACAGGGTTTCCCGGGGAGCTGTTTTTT
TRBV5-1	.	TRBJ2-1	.	CASSLGQGSGSNNEQFF	TGCGCCAGCAGCTTGGGGCAAGGCAGCGGGTCCAACAATGAGCAGTTCTTC
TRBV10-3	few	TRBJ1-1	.	CAIKVDSMNTEAFF	TGTGCCATCAAGGTGGACAGCATGAACACTGAAGCTTTCTTT
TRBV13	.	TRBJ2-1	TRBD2	CASSVWASGRVSSYNEQFF	TGTGCCAGCAGCGTATGGGCTAGCGGGAGGGTGAGCTCCTACAATGAGCAGTTCTTC
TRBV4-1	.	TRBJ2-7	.	CASSQSAREATYEQYF	TGCGCCAGCAGCCAATCCGCAAGGGAGGCTACCTACGAGCAGTACTTC
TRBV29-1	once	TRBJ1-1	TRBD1	CSVEGSRGQEAFF	TGCAGCGTTGAAGGATCCAGGGGGCAAGAAGCTTTCTTT
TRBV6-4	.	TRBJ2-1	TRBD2	CASSERLAGSYNEQFF	TGTGCCAGCAGTGAGCGACTAGCGGGCTCCTACAATGAGCAGTTCTTC
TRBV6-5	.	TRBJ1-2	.	CASSYSLTFKLSGYTF	TGTGCCAGCAGTTACTCGCTGACATTTAAGCTCTCTGGCTACACCTTC
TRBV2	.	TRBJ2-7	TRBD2	CASSEFSGLAGTLYEQYF	TGTGCCAGCAGTGAGTTCTCGGGACTAGCGGGAACTCTCTACGAGCAGTACTTC
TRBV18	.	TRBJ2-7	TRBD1	CASSPSDRLLSYEQYF	TGTGCCAGCTCACCCTCGGACAGGTTGCTCTCCTACGAGCAGTACTTC
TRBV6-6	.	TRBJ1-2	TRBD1	CASGRPGQGIQGGYTF	TGTGCCAGCGGTAGACCGGGACAGGGGATTCAGGGTGGCTACACCTTC
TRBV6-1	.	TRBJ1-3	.	CASSSGHGNTIYF	TGTGCCAGCAGCTCGGGACACGGAAACACCATATATTTT
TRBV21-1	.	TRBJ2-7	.	CASSIQGARGEQYF	TGTGCCAGCAGCATACAGGGGGCGAGGGGGGAGCAGTACTTC
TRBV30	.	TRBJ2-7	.	CAWSVAYYEQYF	TGTGCCTGGAGTGTAGCGTACTACGAGCAGTACTTC
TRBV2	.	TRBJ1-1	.	CASRENPWGVGTEAFF	TGTGCCAGCAGGGAAAACCCCTGGGGGGTTGGCACTGAAGCTTTCTTT
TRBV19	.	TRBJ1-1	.	CASSIDRATEAFF	TGTGCCAGTAGTATAGACAGGGCTACTGAAGCTTTCTTT
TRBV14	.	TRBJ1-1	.	CASSPRDQGGTEAFF	TGTGCCAGCAGCCCCCGGGACCAAGGGGGCACTGAAGCTTTCTTT
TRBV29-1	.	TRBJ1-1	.	CSVEPLGEGAAFF	TGCAGCGTTGAACCCCTCGGGGAGGGAGCAGCTTTCTTT
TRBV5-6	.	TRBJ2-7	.	CASSLAPPAVEQYF	TGTGCCAGCAGCTTGGCCCCCCCGGCGGTCGAGCAGTACTTC
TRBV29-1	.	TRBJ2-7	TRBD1	CSVVFGTGVYEQYF	TGCAGCGTTGTATTTGGGACAGGGGTTTACGAGCAGTACTTC
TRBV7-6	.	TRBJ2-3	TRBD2	CASSLAGGGNTQYF	TGTGCCAGCAGCTTAGCGGGCGGGGGGAATACGCAGTATTTT
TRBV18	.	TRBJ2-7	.	CASSPLGGTTSYEQYF	TGTGCCAGCTCACCACTCGGCGGGACCACCTCCTACGAGCAGTACTTC
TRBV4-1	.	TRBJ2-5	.	CASSHGQGGGRTQYF	TGCGCCAGCAGTCACGGACAGGGCGGGGGAAGGACCCAGTACTTC
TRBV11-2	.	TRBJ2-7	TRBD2	CASSVGSSGEWEQYF	TGTGCCAGCAGCGTAGGCTCTAGCGGGGAATGGGAGCAGTACTTC
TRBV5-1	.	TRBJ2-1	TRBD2	CASSFLAGEDNEQFF	TGCGCCAGCAGCTTCCTAGCGGGAGAGGACAATGAGCAGTTCTTC
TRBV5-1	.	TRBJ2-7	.	CASSLATAYEQYF	TGCGCCAGCAGCTTGGCCACAGCCTACGAGCAGTACTTC
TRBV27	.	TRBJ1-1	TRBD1	CASSLRPYVRQGSNTEAFF	TGTGCCAGCAGTTTACGGCCCTACGTCAGACAGGGGTCTAACACTGAAGCTTTCTTT
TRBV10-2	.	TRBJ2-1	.	CASSRVLVDNEQFF	TGCGCCAGCAGCAGGGTGTTGGTGGACAATGAGCAGTTCTTC
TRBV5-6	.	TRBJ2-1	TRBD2	CASTRLAQYYNEQFF	TGTGCCAGCACCCGACTAGCGCAATATTACAATGAGCAGTTCTTC
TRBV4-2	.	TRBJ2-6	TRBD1	CASSQAGTGSSGANVLTF	TGTGCCAGCAGCCAAGCCGGGACAGGGAGCTCTGGGGCCAACGTCCTGACTTTC
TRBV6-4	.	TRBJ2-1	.	CAIPPGHPYNEQFF	TGTGCCATTCCACCGGGACATCCCTACAATGAGCAGTTCTTC
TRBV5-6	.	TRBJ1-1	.	CASSLAGRVNTEAFF	TGTGCCAGCAGCTTGGCGGGTCGGGTGAACACTGAAGCTTTCTTT
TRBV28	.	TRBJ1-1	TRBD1	CASSLGQEGPEAFF	TGTGCCAGCAGTTTGGGACAGGAGGGGCCTGAAGCTTTCTTT
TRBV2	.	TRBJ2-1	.	CASSELESVWNEQFF	TGTGCCAGCAGTGAATTAGAGAGCGTGTGGAATGAGCAGTTCTTC
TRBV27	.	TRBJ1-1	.	CATAGYTEAFF	TGTGCCACCGCAGGCTACACTGAAGCTTTCTTT
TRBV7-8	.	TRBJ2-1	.	CASSPPGSSYNEQFF	TGTGCCAGCAGCCCCCCGGGGTCGTCGTACAATGAGCAGTTCTTC